These T cell receptor beta chains were read from a single sample in a study of T cells after yellow fever vaccination. TCRdb re-called the 5' RACE reads through MiXCR, storing one row per CDR3 protein. Of a few hundred thousand distinct CDR3 sequences in the sample, roughly 7.2% were seen once. Sequenced here: CD4+ T cells sorted from PBMCs, sampled 15 days after the yellow fever booster vaccination. The source of these receptors is a man aged 30 to 39 who received the YFV17D yellow fever vaccine. Both conserved end residues are part of each CDR3. D genes are given only for firm matches. Rows may omit the clone size; those that give it use once, few, many or a size class.

TRBJ2-5 | many | TRBV5-1 | NA | CASSDGTEETQYF | TGCGCCAGCAGCGACGGGACGGAAGAGACCCAGTACTTC
TRBJ2-5 | NA | TRBV5-1 | NA | CASSHGTPRETQYF | TGCGCCAGCAGCCACGGGACTCCGCGGGAGACCCAGTACTTC
TRBJ2-3 | few | TRBV3-1 | NA | CASSQVDGGTQYF | TGTGCCAGCAGCCAAGTTGACGGAGGTACGCAGTATTTT
TRBJ1-5 | many | TRBV29-1 | NA | CSVERVTGGAQHF | TGCAGCGTTGAACGCGTCACCGGTGGGGCCCAGCATTTT
TRBJ2-3 | few | TRBV4-1 | NA | CASSPEGRSTDTQYF | TGCGCCAGCAGCCCAGAGGGGCGGAGCACAGATACGCAGTATTTT
TRBJ2-1 | many | TRBV5-1 | NA | CASSPLRGPWLF | TGCGCCAGCAGCCCTTTGCGGGGGCCTTGGCTCTTC
TRBJ2-7 | NA | TRBV20-1 | TRBD1 | CSARSGTGGYEQYF | TGCAGTGCTAGATCCGGGACAGGGGGTTACGAGCAGTACTTC
TRBJ2-5 | NA | TRBV18 | NA | CASSPRESRRETQYF | TGTGCCAGCTCACCACGGGAGAGCAGAAGGGAGACCCAGTACTTC
TRBJ2-7 | many | TRBV20-1 | NA | CSARGTGTKADYEQYF | TGCAGTGCTAGAGGTACCGGGACAAAAGCCGATTACGAGCAGTACTTC
TRBJ1-1 | few | TRBV4-2 | NA | CASSQDSGAPFF | TGTGCCAGCAGCCAAGATTCGGGGGCTCCTTTCTTT
TRBJ1-2 | many | TRBV4-3 | NA | CASSQAPTDGYTF | TGCGCCAGCAGCCAAGCCCCGACGGATGGCTACACCTTC
TRBJ2-3 | many | TRBV20-1 | NA | CSARDAPRQYF | TGCAGTGCTAGAGATGCGCCTAGGCAGTATTTT
TRBJ2-5 | NA | TRBV7-2 | NA | CASSLWQLETQYF | TGTGCCAGCAGCTTATGGCAGTTAGAGACCCAGTACTTC
TRBJ2-1 | few | TRBV7-2 | NA | CASSPGTLAGQFF | TGTGCCAGCAGCCCTGGGACTCTGGCTGGGCAGTTCTTC
TRBJ2-1 | many | TRBV3-1 | TRBD2 | CASSQRPSGSNEQFF | TGTGCCAGCAGCCAAAGGCCTAGCGGGAGTAATGAGCAGTTCTTC
TRBJ2-5 | few | TRBV7-9 | NA | CASSFAGSRHQETQYF | TGTGCCAGCAGCTTCGCGGGCAGCAGACACCAAGAGACCCAGTACTTC
TRBJ2-2 | many | TRBV20-1 | TRBD2 | CSARDRGRGTGELFF | TGCAGTGCTAGAGATAGAGGGAGGGGAACCGGGGAGCTGTTTTTT
TRBJ2-2 | many | TRBV20-1 | NA | CSAKRTARGTGELFF | TGCAGTGCTAAAAGGACGGCACGGGGCACCGGGGAGCTGTTTTTT
TRBJ2-7 | few | TRBV18 | NA | CASRGTALTEQYF | TGTGCCAGCCGGGGGACAGCTTTAACCGAGCAGTACTTC
TRBJ2-1 | NA | TRBV6-1 | TRBD2 | CASRDVPGLAYEQFF | TGTGCCAGCAGAGACGTCCCGGGACTAGCCTATGAGCAGTTCTTC
TRBJ2-2 | few | TRBV7-2 | TRBD2 | CASSLVGLAVAGELFF | TGTGCCAGCAGCTTAGTGGGACTAGCGGTCGCAGGGGAGCTGTTTTTT
TRBJ1-4 | NA | TRBV2 | NA | CASSGQGHNEKLFF | TGTGCCAGCAGCGGTCAGGGTCATAATGAAAAACTGTTTTTT
TRBJ2-7 | NA | TRBV5-1 | TRBD2 | CASSPSPAGLTYEQYF | TGCGCCAGCAGCCCCTCCCCAGCGGGACTAACCTACGAGCAGTACTTC
TRBJ2-3 | many | TRBV24-1 | TRBD1 | CATSLTGEFGDTQYF | TGTGCCACCAGTTTAACAGGGGAATTTGGAGATACGCAGTATTTT
TRBJ2-7 | many | TRBV21-1 | NA | CASRRRGTYEQYF | TGTGCCAGCCGTCGTCGCGGGACCTACGAGCAGTACTTC
TRBJ1-1 | few | TRBV15 | TRBD1 | CATSPGGMNTEAFF | TGTGCCACCAGCCCAGGGGGGATGAACACTGAAGCTTTCTTT
TRBJ2-1 | many | TRBV3-1 | NA | CASSQLRGYNEQFF | TGTGCCAGCAGCCAGTTGCGAGGTTACAATGAGCAGTTCTTC
TRBJ2-3 | few | TRBV6-5 | TRBD2 | CASSHRSGRGKQYF | TGTGCCAGCAGTCACCGAAGCGGGAGGGGCAAGCAGTATTTT
TRBJ2-3 | NA | TRBV5-1 | NA | CASSTPSSTDTQYF | TGCGCCAGCAGCACGCCTTCTAGCACAGATACGCAGTATTTT
TRBJ2-7 | NA | TRBV27 | NA | CASRQGLDKTEQYF | TGTGCCAGCAGACAGGGCTTGGACAAAACCGAGCAGTACTTC
TRBJ2-6 | NA | TRBV7-9 | NA | CASSQLAYSGANVLTF | TGTGCCAGCAGCCAACTCGCCTACTCTGGGGCCAACGTCCTGACTTTC
TRBJ2-1 | many | TRBV4-2 | NA | CASSQDGGPYEQFF | TGTGCCAGCAGCCAAGATGGAGGGCCCTATGAGCAGTTCTTC
TRBJ2-7 | NA | TRBV11-2 | TRBD2 | CASSARLAGGYEQYF | TGTGCCAGCAGCGCGCGACTAGCGGGAGGGTACGAGCAGTACTTC
TRBJ2-3 | NA | TRBV27 | NA | CASSPTPDTQYF | TGTGCCAGCAGTCCCACCCCAGATACGCAGTATTTT
TRBJ2-3 | many | TRBV28 | NA | CASRRPSTDTQYF | TGTGCCAGCAGACGCCCGAGCACAGATACGCAGTATTTT
TRBJ2-3 | few | TRBV23-1 | NA | CASSLAATQYF | TGCGCCAGCAGTCTCGCGGCTACGCAGTATTTT
TRBJ2-2 | many | TRBV5-5 | NA | CASSSRSGWGAGELFF | TGTGCCAGCAGCTCCCGGTCAGGGTGGGGGGCCGGGGAGCTGTTTTTT
TRBJ2-5 | few | TRBV5-1 | TRBD1 | CASSSGTGRETQYF | TGCGCCAGCAGCTCTGGGACAGGGAGAGAGACCCAGTACTTC
TRBJ1-3 | few | TRBV5-1 | NA | CASSLDRGAGSGNTIYF | TGCGCCAGCAGCTTGGATCGGGGCGCGGGGTCTGGAAACACCATATATTTT
TRBJ2-1 | few | TRBV7-2 | TRBD2 | CASSPAGGGYNEQFF | TGTGCCAGCAGCCCTGCGGGGGGGGGTTACAATGAGCAGTTCTTC
TRBJ2-2 | many | TRBV5-1 | NA | CASSLGRSTGELFF | TGCGCCAGCAGCTTGGGTAGAAGCACCGGGGAGCTGTTTTTT
TRBJ2-7 | many | TRBV7-2 | NA | CASSLVAYEQYF | TGTGCCAGCAGCTTAGTTGCCTACGAGCAGTACTTC
TRBJ1-1 | few | TRBV9 | NA | CASSVYPGPTEAFF | TGTGCCAGCAGCGTCTATCCGGGCCCGACTGAAGCTTTCTTT
TRBJ2-3 | NA | TRBV5-1 | NA | CASSAAIGSTDTQYF | TGCGCCAGCAGCGCCGCTATCGGGAGTACAGATACGCAGTATTTT
TRBJ2-5 | many | TRBV27 | NA | CASSLGGYEKTQYF | TGTGCCAGCAGTTTAGGCGGCTATGAAAAGACCCAGTACTTC